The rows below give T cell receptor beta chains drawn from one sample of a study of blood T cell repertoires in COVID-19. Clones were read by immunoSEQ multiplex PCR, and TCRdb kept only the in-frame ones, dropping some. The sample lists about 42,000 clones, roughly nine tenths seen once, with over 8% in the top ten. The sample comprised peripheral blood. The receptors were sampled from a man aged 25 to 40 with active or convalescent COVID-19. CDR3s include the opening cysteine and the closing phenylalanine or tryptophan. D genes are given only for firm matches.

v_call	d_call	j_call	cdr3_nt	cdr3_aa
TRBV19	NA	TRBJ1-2	TGTGCCAGTAGTATCCGTTCTGGCTACACCTTC	CASSIRSGYTF
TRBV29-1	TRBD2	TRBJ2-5	TGCAGCGTTGAGTACCGGGGGGAAGAGACCCAGTACTTC	CSVEYRGEETQYF
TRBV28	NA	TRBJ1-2	TGTGCCAGCAGTGGGCCCCGGGGTAACTATGGCTACACCTTC	CASSGPRGNYGYTF
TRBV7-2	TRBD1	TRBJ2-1	TGTGCCAGCAGTCAACAGGACAGGGGAGGCTATGAGCAGTTCTTC	CASSQQDRGGYEQFF
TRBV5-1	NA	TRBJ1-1	TGCGCCAGCAGCTTCCGATCCCAGGGGAACACTGAAGCTTTCTTT	CASSFRSQGNTEAFF
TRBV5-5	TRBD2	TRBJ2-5	TGTGCCAGCAGCTTGTCGGGGGGGCCCCAAGAGACCCAGTACTTC	CASSLSGGPQETQYF
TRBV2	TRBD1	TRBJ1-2	TGTGCCAGCAGGGACAGGGGGCGACGGGGCTACACCTTC	CASRDRGRRGYTF
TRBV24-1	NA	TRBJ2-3	TGTGCCACCAGTGGAGGTGCAGATACGCAGTATTTT	CATSGGADTQYF
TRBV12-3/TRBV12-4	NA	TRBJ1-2	TGTGCCAGCAGTTTTTCGCGTGGCTACACCTTC	CASSFSRGYTF
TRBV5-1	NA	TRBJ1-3	TGCGCCAGCAGCTTGGCCTCGGGGGTTTCAGGAAACACCATATATTTT	CASSLASGVSGNTIYF
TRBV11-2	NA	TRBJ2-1	TGTGCCAGCAGCTTGCATCAGGGTGGCGCCTACAATGAGCAGTTCTTC	CASSLHQGGAYNEQFF